These 23 T cell receptor beta chains were sequenced from one sample in a study of radiotherapy plus CTLA-4 blockade in lung cancer. Sequenced by immunoSEQ multiplex PCR; TCRdb stores in-frame clones only, minus some. The sample lists tens of thousands of clones, roughly 78% occurring once. Sample: peripheral blood, taken from a patient treated with radiotherapy plus ipilimumab. The receptors come from a human donor with non-small cell lung cancer who had a complete response to radiotherapy plus ipilimumab.

This clone was detected a few times. This chain uses TRBV2 with TRBJ1-5; 8 nucleotides agree with TRBD1. There are 15 residues in the CDR3. Germline loops: CDR1 SNHLY, CDR2 FYNNEI. V was pared by 5 bases and J by 6 bases, with 9 bases of the junction left unmatched. The CDR3, as DNA: TGTGCCAGCAGTTACTCGCAGGGGGCTGGTCAGCCCCAGCATTTT. Its protein is CASSYSQGAGQPQHF.

This clone was detected a few times. V usage is TRBV7-2 and J usage is TRBJ1-5, with TRBD1 identical over 8 bases. J gave up 6 bases and V 5 bases, and 3 bases lay outside the gene matches. CDR1 and CDR2 (germline): SGHTA, FQGNSA. The CDR3 consists of 13 residues. CDR3 bases: TGTGCCAGCAGCCCCGACAGGGGTCAGCCCCAGCATTTT. Protein: CASSPDRGQPQHF.

The chain couples TRBV7-2 to TRBJ1-2; the D is unclear. Germline values: CDR1 SGHTA, CDR2 FQGNSA. Between the trimmed V and J ends, which lost 4 bases and 0 bases, there was a span of 15 bases. There are 16 residues in the CDR3. The CDR3 reads CASSSFTGPTNYGYTF. Written as DNA, the CDR3 is TGTGCCAGCAGCTCCTTTACCGGGCCCACTAACTATGGCTACACCTTC.

The sample holds a few counts of this clone. The chain employs TRBV10-2 and TRBJ1-5, with D uncertain. V lost 8 bases and J 4 bases, leaving 12 bases between the germline ends. Germline values: CDR1 WSHSY, CDR2 SAAADI. CDR3 size: 13 residues. In DNA, the CDR3 is TGCGCCAGCGGCGGGCAGTTAAATCAGCCCCAGCATTTT. As protein: CASGGQLNQPQHF.

The rearrangement uses TRBV19 and TRBJ2-2, with D possibly matching TRBD2 (6 bases). The ends were cut back, 7 bases at V and 1 base at J, with 16 bases in the middle. The CDR3 is 16 residues long. Per germline, CDR1 LNHDA and CDR2 SQIVND (reference sequence). CDR3 bases: TGTGCCAGTACCCCAGGCGGGAAGGGGAACACCGGGGAGCTGTTTTTT. It specifies CASTPGGKGNTGELFF. The full variable domain, in which reference TRBV19 and TRBJ2-2 provide the parts outside the CDR3, is DGGITQSPKYLFRKEGQNVTLSCEQNLNHDAMYWYRQDPGQGLRLIYYSQIVNDFQKGDIAEGYSVSREKKESFPLTVTSAQKNPTAFYLCASTPGGKGNTGELFFGEGSRLTVL.

The chain's CDR3 is CASSQGGTGGRYGYTF. The CDR3, as DNA: TGTGCCAGCAGCCAAGGCGGGACAGGGGGAAGGTATGGCTACACCTTC. This chain joins TRBV14 and TRBJ1-2; 11 nucleotides agree with TRBD1. Germline CDR1 reads SGHDN; CDR2 reads FVKESK. Unmatched junction bases numbered 6, after V lost 1 base and J lost 5 bases. The CDR3 has 16 amino acids.

The J gene is TRBJ1-6, the V gene TRBV28; 7 bases agree with TRBD1. This CDR3 has 15 amino acids. The germline V gene has CDR1 MDHEN and CDR2 SYDVKM. Trimming at V came to 2 bases and at J to 12 bases, leaving 10 bases not matched to a gene. This CDR3 is CASSLVDRTSGPLHF. The CDR3 DNA reads TGTGCCAGCAGTTTAGTGGACAGGACCTCGGGACCCCTCCACTTT.

This clone was counted a single time. The chain employs TRBV6-6 and TRBJ2-2; D tentatively reads TRBD1 or TRBD2 (5 bases each). The CDR3 is 15 residues long. Germline V gene lookup returns CDR1 MNHNY and CDR2 SVGAGI (reference sequence). V was trimmed by 6 bases and J by 0 bases, leaving 11 bases between them. In DNA, the CDR3 is TGTGCCAGCAGCCCCGGGACGGCGAACACCGGGGAGCTGTTTTTT. Protein: CASSPGTANTGELFF.

CDR3 protein: CASRIPRANYGYTF. CDR3 nucleotides: TGTGCCAGCAGGATACCCCGAGCTAACTATGGCTACACCTTC. The genes are TRBV18 and TRBJ1-2; D is uncertain. The CDR3 loop spans 14 amino acids. Germline CDR1 and CDR2: KGHSH and LQKENI. Trimming shortened V by 8 bases and J by 0 bases, and 13 bases separated the two germline ends.

This clone was observed once. The chain is built from TRBV7-2 and TRBJ1-2; D is undetermined. The CDR3 sequence is 12 residues long. V lost 5 bases to trimming and J lost 5 bases, with 9 bases between them. CDR1 and CDR2 from the germline V gene are SGHTA and FQGNSA. The CDR3 reads CASSPLEYGYTF. The DNA of the CDR3 is TGTGCCAGCAGCCCGTTAGAATATGGCTACACCTTC.

The J gene is TRBJ1-1, the V gene TRBV5-1; the match to TRBD1 covers 9 bases. V gave up 3 bases and J gave up 6 bases; unmatched junction bases: 9. The CDR3 extends over 15 amino acids. The V gene's germline CDR1 is SGHRS and CDR2 YFSETQ. The DNA for the CDR3 is TGCGCCAGCAGCTCCCCCGACAGGGGGGTCCCTGAAGCTTTCTTT. Translated: CASSSPDRGVPEAFF.

The rearrangement links TRBV6-5 to TRBJ1-3, with D uncertain. V shed 0 bases and J shed 2 bases, with 8 bases lying between them. From germline, CDR1 is MNHEY and CDR2 SVGAGI. The CDR3 loop spans 15 amino acids. For the CDR3, the DNA is TGTGCCAGCAGTTACTCCAGCCGGGCTGGAAACACCATATATTTT. Protein product: CASSYSSRAGNTIYF.

The chain joins TRBV18 to TRBJ1-1, with 10 nucleotides matching TRBD1. Germline trimming cut 3 bases from V and 0 bases from J; bases unmatched to any gene: 4. This CDR3 is 16 amino acids long. From germline, CDR1 is KGHSH and CDR2 LQKENI. The CDR3 here is CASSPGTGVLNTEAFF. Here the CDR3 DNA reads TGTGCCAGCTCACCCGGGACAGGGGTCTTGAACACTGAAGCTTTCTTT.

The chain carries TRBV7-2 and TRBJ2-5; D may match TRBD1 or TRBD2 (5 bases each). Germline V CDR1 and CDR2: SGHTA, FQGNSA. This CDR3 is 13 amino acids long. The V end was cut by 0 bases, the J end by 6 bases, with 8 bases between. In DNA form, the CDR3 reads TGTGCCAGCAGCTTAGCGCAGGGACAGACCCAGTACTTC. Amino acid sequence: CASSLAQGQTQYF. Variable domain in full (rest from reference TRBV7-2 and TRBJ2-5): GAGVSQSPSNKVTEKGKDVELRCDPISGHTALYWYRQSLGQGLEFLIYFQGNSAPDKSGLPSDRFSAERTGGSVSTLTIQRTQQEDSAVYLCASSLAQGQTQYFGPGTRLLVL.

This chain links TRBV7-2 with TRBJ2-5; a weak D match, TRBD1 (6 bases). Germline CDR1 reads SGHTA; CDR2 reads FQGNSA. This CDR3 spans 14 amino acids. V lost 6 bases and J 5 bases, leaving 16 bases between the germline ends. The CDR3 coding sequence is TGTGCCAGCAGTTCCGGGACAAATGTTGAGACCCAGTACTTC. Translation gives CASSSGTNVETQYF.

This clone was detected only once. The chain is built from TRBV27 and TRBJ2-1; no definite D call. CDR1 is MNHEY and CDR2 is SMNVEV in the germline V gene (reference sequence). V lost 3 bases and J lost 6, with 15 bases in between. The CDR3 extends over 15 amino acids. The CDR3: CASSFGRFAANEQFF. The CDR3 DNA reads TGTGCCAGCAGTTTTGGGCGCTTTGCCGCCAATGAGCAGTTCTTC.

The sample holds one count of this clone. The genes are TRBV4-3 and TRBJ2-1; the D is unclear. Germline values: CDR1 LGHNA, CDR2 YSLEER. The ends were cut back, 0 bases at V and 10 bases at J, with 10 bases in the middle. This CDR3 has 13 residues. CDR3 sequence (DNA): TGCGCCAGCAGCCAAGAACGGTCCGAGGAGCAGTTCTTC. As protein: CASSQERSEEQFF.

The gene calls are TRBV20-1 and TRBJ2-1, with D hard to call. V lost 6 bases and J lost 4, with 4 bases in between. Germline V gene data show CDR1 as DFQATT and CDR2 as SNEGSKA (reference sequence). The CDR3 has 10 residues. DNA of the CDR3: TGCAGTGCGGGTTACAATGAGCAGTTCTTC. Translating gives CSAGYNEQFF.

This chain uses TRBV11-3 with TRBJ1-5, with a weak D call TRBD1 (6 bases). Trimming left V 4 bases short and J 3 bases short, with 10 bases between. The germline V gene encodes CDR1 SGHNT and CDR2 YENEEA. The CDR3 spans 14 residues. The chain's CDR3 is CASSSGQNNQPQHF. The CDR3 coding sequence is TGTGCCAGCAGCTCCGGACAGAACAATCAGCCCCAGCATTTT.

This clone was observed a few times. The genes are TRBV27 and TRBJ1-1; TRBD1 matches at 11 bases. The CDR3 is 19 amino acids. V dropped 3 bases and J dropped 0; count of bases not matched to a gene: 12. Germline loops: CDR1 MNHEY, CDR2 SMNVEV (reference sequence). CDR3 region: CASSFRNPGTGGLNTEAFF. CDR3 DNA sequence: TGTGCCAGCAGTTTCCGAAATCCCGGGACAGGGGGACTGAACACTGAAGCTTTCTTT.

This chain links TRBV7-8 with TRBJ1-1, with D possibly being TRBD1 (5 bases). Trimming stripped 5 bases from V and 3 bases from J, with 16 bases between. Per germline, CDR1 SGHVS and CDR2 FQNEAQ. The CDR3 is 15 amino acids. CDR3 in amino acids: CASSAEGEVDTEAFF. For the CDR3, the DNA is TGTGCCAGCAGCGCCGAAGGGGAGGTGGACACTGAAGCTTTCTTT.

This clone was recorded a few times. V and J are TRBV11-3 and TRBJ1-3; D perhaps matches TRBD1 (6 bases). Germline V CDR1 and CDR2: SGHNT, YENEEA. V lost 2 bases, J lost 0 bases, and 11 bases lay in between. This CDR3 is built from 16 residues. In DNA form, the CDR3 reads TGTGCCAGCAGCTTAACGACAGGACTCTCTGGAAACACCATATATTTT. Its translation: CASSLTTGLSGNTIYF.

This chain connects TRBV7-9 to TRBJ2-3; D unclear. Germline-derived CDR1 and CDR2 are SEHNR and FQNEAQ (reference sequence). The CDR3 spans 15 residues. V was trimmed by 0 bases and J by 0 bases, leaving 7 bases between them. This CDR3 reads CASSLAGVSTDTQYF. CDR3 coding DNA: TGTGCCAGCAGCTTAGCCGGCGTCAGCACAGATACGCAGTATTTT.